This T cell receptor beta chain was obtained from a study of T cell clonotyping in hematopoietic cell transplantation. As for the study in general: Pretransplant recipient samples were taken after cytoreduction.

Time point meaning: recipient sample about 28 days before transplant, after cytoreduction. Samples: about 28 days before transplant, then days 30, 100 and 180 after. The study, taken as a whole, reports: Broader posttransplant TCR repertoire diversity was predicted by graft donor and pretransplant recipient Inverse Simpson Index values. At the given depth, recipient repertoires were over 95% de novo clonotypes.

The germline gives CDR1 GTSNPN, CDR2 SVGIG (reference sequence). The CDR3 is 14 residues long. Deletions cut 5 bases from V and 1 base from J, with 15 bases between. A single count supports this clone. The antigen remains undetermined. The protocol was immunoSEQ multiplex PCR, while the TCRdb copy is restricted to in-frame clones and leaves out a portion. The repertoire includes roughly 34,000 clones, 90% to 95% of them detected once, and around 1.6% sits in the top ten. This chain connects TRBV30 to TRBJ2-7, with D uncertain. The specimen was peripheral blood mononuclear cells, collected before stem cell transplant. The receptor was derived from a man aged 35-49 years with chronic myeloid leukemia. Some clones in this sample may be carry-over from other donors' samples. CDR3 protein: CAWAPGLSSYEQYF. In DNA form, the CDR3 reads TGTGCCTGGGCACCGGGTCTTTCATCCTACGAGCAGTACTTC.